This is a list of T cell receptor beta chains from one sample in a study of T cells in Graves' hyperthyroidism and ophthalmopathy. TCRdb independently ran MiXCR on the multiplex PCR reads; one entry per CDR3 protein. The sample lists hundreds of thousands of distinct CDR3 sequences, 35% to 55% occurring once. The sample was peripheral blood or thyroid tissue (not recorded which). These receptors originate from a woman between 18 and 30 years old with Graves' hyperthyroidism. Each CDR3 is given with its conserved first and last residue. D genes are given only for firm matches. Clone size is shown for a subset of rows, as once, few, many or a class of expanded clone.

J: TRBJ1-3
V: TRBV2
size: many
D: -
DNA: TGTGCCAGCAGTGAATCGGCGAAGACTGGAAACACCATATATTTT
CDR3: CASSESAKTGNTIYF

J: TRBJ2-7
V: TRBV20-1
size: -
D: -
DNA: TGCAGTGCTAGACGGGTGGTCGAGGAGGCCCTCGGCGAGCAGTACTTC
CDR3: CSARRVVEEALGEQYF

J: TRBJ1-1
V: TRBV29-1
size: -
D: -
DNA: TGCAGCGTTGAAAGGTACGAGGGCATGAACACTGAAGCTTTCTTT
CDR3: CSVERYEGMNTEAFF

J: TRBJ2-7
V: TRBV7-2
size: -
D: -
DNA: TGTGCCAGCAGCTTAGACGGTCGAGAGACCTACGAGCAGTACTTC
CDR3: CASSLDGRETYEQYF

J: TRBJ2-5
V: TRBV7-9
size: -
D: TRBD2
DNA: TGTGCCAGCAGGCCATGGGAAGCGGGGGCAGAGACCCAGTACTTC
CDR3: CASRPWEAGAETQYF

J: TRBJ1-1
V: TRBV12-3/TRBV12-4
size: -
D: -
DNA: TGTGCCATCAGTCGGGGAGGGAACACTGAAGCTTTCTTT
CDR3: CAISRGGNTEAFF

J: TRBJ1-1
V: TRBV2
size: few
D: TRBD1
DNA: TGTGCCAGCAGTTCCTCCCTCCACAGGGGAACTGAAGCTTTCTTT
CDR3: CASSSSLHRGTEAFF

J: TRBJ2-7
V: TRBV7-3
size: -
D: TRBD1
DNA: TGTGCCAGCAGCTCCGGACAGGTCTATAGTCCGCACTACGAGCAGTACTTC
CDR3: CASSSGQVYSPHYEQYF

J: TRBJ1-6
V: TRBV2
size: once
D: TRBD1
DNA: TGTGCCAGCGACCCCCAGGGGGCGAGATCACCCCTCCACTTT
CDR3: CASDPQGARSPLHF

J: TRBJ2-2
V: TRBV10-3
size: many
D: -
DNA: TGTGCCATCAGTGAGCCACTTAACACCGGGGAGCTGTTTTTT
CDR3: CAISEPLNTGELFF

J: TRBJ1-2
V: TRBV7-9
size: many
D: -
DNA: TGTGCCAGCAGCTTAGTGTCCGGTCCCATTCATGGCTACACCTTC
CDR3: CASSLVSGPIHGYTF

J: TRBJ1-2
V: TRBV25-1
size: -
D: TRBD1
DNA: TGTGCCAGCAGTGAAGCTGGGACAGAGTATGGCTACACCTTC
CDR3: CASSEAGTEYGYTF

J: TRBJ1-2
V: TRBV12-3/TRBV12-4
size: -
D: TRBD1
DNA: TGTGCCAGCAGTCTGACAGGGAACTATGGCTACGCCTTC
CDR3: CASSLTGNYGYAF

J: TRBJ1-2
V: TRBV29-1
size: -
D: TRBD1
DNA: TGCAGCGTACGAGGGGGCGCAGGGGACTATGGCTACACCTTC
CDR3: CSVRGGAGDYGYTF